Listed here are 2 T cell receptor beta chains from one sample, sequenced in a study of T-cell reconstitution after alpha-beta-depleted transplantation in children (dated by TCRdb to about 2016). The library was prepared using PCR. The listed sequencing device is Illumina HiSeq 2500. Molecular barcoding was employed in the preparation of TCR libraries, with unique molecular identifiers being used to normalize TCRbeta repertoire quantification. Using fastp trimming at Q25 and MiXCR clonotype assembly, TCRdb reanalyzed the public sequencing data and kept in-frame beta chains. Entries that share a CDR3 protein sequence are merged under the most common genes and DNA. Within this sample are 780,000 or so distinct CDR3 sequences, with roughly 15% of them counted one time only. About 5% of the sample goes to the ten largest clones. The meaning of the sample's treatment or condition label: allogeneic hematopoietic cell transplantation with graft depleted of TCRalphabeta T cells and CD19 B cells.

The specimen was PBMCs, mostly from graft donor cells, collected 360 days after TCRalphabeta/CD19-depleted stem cell transplant. These receptors all stem from a male patient aged 10 to 17 who had a stem cell transplant for acute lymphoblastic leukemia, so the T cells may come from the graft donor.

Concerning this clonotype itself: A much larger clone is a single base away; this may be a read error. The chain combines TRBV28 with TRBJ2-3; 7 bases fit TRBD2. Germline CDR1 MDHEN, CDR2 SYDVKM. CDR3 length: 13 residues. The CDR3 coding sequence is TGTGCCGGCAGTGCGGGAGTCACAGATACGCAGTATTTT. This gives the protein CAGSAGVTDTQYF.

This clonotype was seen only a few times. The genes are TRBV5-1 and TRBJ2-1; D remains ambiguous. This CDR3 has 17 residues. Germline lookup yields CDR1 SGHRS and CDR2 YFSETQ. V was clipped by 0 bases and J by 0 bases, with 13 bases between them. CDR3 bases: TGCGCCAGCAGCTTGGTGCCCACGACAACCTCCTACAATGAGCAGTTCTTC. This translates into CASSLVPTTTSYNEQFF.